These 2 T cell receptor beta chains came from one sample sequenced in a study of blood T cell repertoires in COVID-19. This table comes from immunoSEQ multiplex PCR, and its TCRdb copy is limited to in-frame clones, with some not included. The sample contains some 320,000 clones, roughly 90% of which appear only once. Sequencing was carried out using PBMCs or T cells enriched from blood (not recorded which). The receptors shown here come from a man aged 55 to 70 who had recovered from COVID-19.

The V call is TRBV11-1, the J call TRBJ2-7; 12 bases agree with TRBD1. CDR1 is SGHAT and CDR2 is FQDESV in the germline V gene (reference sequence). This CDR3 region has 15 residues. V lost 0 bases to trimming and J lost 6 bases; unmatched junction nucleotides: 3. CDR3 loop: CASSLAGQGAFEQYF. Written as DNA, the CDR3 is TGTGCCAGCAGCTTAGCGGGACAGGGGGCGTTCGAGCAGTACTTC. The whole variable domain, remainder taken from reference TRBV11-1 and TRBJ2-7, is EAEVAQSPRYKITEKSQAVAFWCDPISGHATLYWYRQILGQGPELLVQFQDESVVDDSQLPKDRFSAERLKGVDSTLKIQPAELGDSAMYLCASSLAGQGAFEQYFGPGTRLTVT.

The chain carries TRBV27 and TRBJ1-1, with D perhaps matching TRBD1 (6 bases). The V gene lost 5 bases and the J gene lost 5 bases, with 9 bases spanning the gap. CDR1 MNHEY and CDR2 SMNVEV come from the germline V gene (reference sequence). CDR3 length equals 12 residues. The CDR3: CASSPQGTEAFF. CDR3 bases: TGTGCCAGCAGTCCACAGGGTACTGAAGCTTTCTTT.